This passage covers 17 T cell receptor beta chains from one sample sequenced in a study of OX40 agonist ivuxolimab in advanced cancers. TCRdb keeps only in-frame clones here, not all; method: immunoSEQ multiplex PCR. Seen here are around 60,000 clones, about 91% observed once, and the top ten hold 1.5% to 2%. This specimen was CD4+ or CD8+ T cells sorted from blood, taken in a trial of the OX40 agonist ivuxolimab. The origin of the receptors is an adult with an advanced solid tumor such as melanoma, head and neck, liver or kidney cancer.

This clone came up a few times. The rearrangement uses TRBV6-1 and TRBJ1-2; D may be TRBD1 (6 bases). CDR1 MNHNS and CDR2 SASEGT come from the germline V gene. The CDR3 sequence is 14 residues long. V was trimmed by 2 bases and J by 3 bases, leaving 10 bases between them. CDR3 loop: CASSEYPGDYGYTF. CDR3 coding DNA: TGTGCCAGCAGTGAATATCCAGGGGACTATGGCTACACCTTC.

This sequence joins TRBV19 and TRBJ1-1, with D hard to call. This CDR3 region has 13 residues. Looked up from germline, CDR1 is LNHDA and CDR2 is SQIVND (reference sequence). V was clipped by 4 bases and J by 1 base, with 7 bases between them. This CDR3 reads CASSTAGNTEAFF. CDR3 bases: TGTGCCAGTAGTACGGCCGGGAACACTGAAGCTTTCTTT. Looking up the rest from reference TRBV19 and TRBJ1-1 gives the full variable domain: DGGITQSPKYLFRKEGQNVTLSCEQNLNHDAMYWYRQDPGQGLRLIYYSQIVNDFQKGDIAEGYSVSREKKESFPLTVTSAQKNPTAFYLCASSTAGNTEAFFGQGTRLTVV.

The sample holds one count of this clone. The CDR3 nucleotides are TGTGCCAGCAGTTACCCCCCGGTTCCCGAGCAGTACTTC. Protein sequence: CASSYPPVPEQYF. The chain carries TRBV6-6 and TRBJ2-7; D ambiguous. The CDR3 contains 13 residues. The germline V and J ends were trimmed by 2 bases and 6 bases, with 11 bases remaining between them. Germline loops: CDR1 MNHNY, CDR2 SVGAGI (reference sequence).

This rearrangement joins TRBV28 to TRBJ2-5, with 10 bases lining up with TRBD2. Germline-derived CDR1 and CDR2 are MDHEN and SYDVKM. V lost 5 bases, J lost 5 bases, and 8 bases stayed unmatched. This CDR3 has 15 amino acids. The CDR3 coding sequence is TGTGCCAGCAGTCAGCGGGGGGGCCTTCGGGAGACCCAGTACTTC. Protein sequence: CASSQRGGLRETQYF. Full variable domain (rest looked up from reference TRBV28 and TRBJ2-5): DVKVTQSSRYLVKRTGEKVFLECVQDMDHENMFWYRQDPGLGLRLIYFSYDVKMKEKGDIPEGYSVSREKKERFSLILESASTNQTSMYLCASSQRGGLRETQYFGPGTRLLVL.

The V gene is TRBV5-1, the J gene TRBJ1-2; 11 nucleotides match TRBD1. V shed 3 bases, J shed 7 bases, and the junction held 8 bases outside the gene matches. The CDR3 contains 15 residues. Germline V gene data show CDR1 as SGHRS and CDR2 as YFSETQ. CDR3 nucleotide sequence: TGCGCCAGCAGCTCCACCGGACAGGGGGCGGGTGGCTACACCTTC. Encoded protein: CASSSTGQGAGGYTF.

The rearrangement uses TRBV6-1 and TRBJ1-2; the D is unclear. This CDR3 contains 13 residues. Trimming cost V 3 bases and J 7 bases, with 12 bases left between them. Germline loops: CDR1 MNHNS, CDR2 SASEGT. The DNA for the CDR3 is TGTGCCAGCAGTGACACGATCGTTGGTGGCTACACCTTC. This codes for CASSDTIVGGYTF.

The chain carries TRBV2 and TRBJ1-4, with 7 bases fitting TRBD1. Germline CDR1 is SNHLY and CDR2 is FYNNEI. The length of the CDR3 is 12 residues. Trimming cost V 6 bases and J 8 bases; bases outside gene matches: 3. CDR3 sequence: CASRGTVEKLFF. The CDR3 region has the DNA TGTGCCAGCAGGGGGACAGTGGAAAAACTGTTTTTT.

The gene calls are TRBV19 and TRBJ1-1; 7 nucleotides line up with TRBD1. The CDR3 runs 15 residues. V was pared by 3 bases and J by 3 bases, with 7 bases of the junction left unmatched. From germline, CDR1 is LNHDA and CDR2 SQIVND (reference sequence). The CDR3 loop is CASSIPDRADTEAFF. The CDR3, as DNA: TGTGCCAGTAGTATCCCCGACAGGGCGGACACTGAAGCTTTCTTT.

The CDR3 DNA is TGCGCCAGCAGTGGGGGACTACAAGATCTCAATGAGCAGTTCTTC. It codes for CASSGGLQDLNEQFF. The V call is TRBV10-2, the J call TRBJ2-1; 7 positions agree with TRBD2. The CDR3 runs to 15 residues. From germline, CDR1 is WSHSY and CDR2 SAAADI. Losses at the gene ends were 4 bases for V and 6 bases for J; bases not matched to a gene: 9.

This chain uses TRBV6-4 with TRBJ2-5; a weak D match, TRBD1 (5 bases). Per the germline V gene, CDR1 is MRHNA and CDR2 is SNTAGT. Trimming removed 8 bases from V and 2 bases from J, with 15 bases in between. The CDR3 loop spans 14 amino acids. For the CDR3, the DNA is TGTGCCAGCGGCATCCGACAGAGACAAGAGACCCAGTACTTC. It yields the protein CASGIRQRQETQYF.

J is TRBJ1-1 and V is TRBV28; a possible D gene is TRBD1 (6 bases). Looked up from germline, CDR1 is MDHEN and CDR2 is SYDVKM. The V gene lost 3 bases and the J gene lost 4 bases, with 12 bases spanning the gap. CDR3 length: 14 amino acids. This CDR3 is CASSLPGGSTEAFF. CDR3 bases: TGTGCCAGCAGTTTGCCCGGGGGCAGCACTGAAGCTTTCTTT. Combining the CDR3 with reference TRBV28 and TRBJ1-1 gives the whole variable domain DVKVTQSSRYLVKRTGEKVFLECVQDMDHENMFWYRQDPGLGLRLIYFSYDVKMKEKGDIPEGYSVSREKKERFSLILESASTNQTSMYLCASSLPGGSTEAFFGQGTRLTVV.

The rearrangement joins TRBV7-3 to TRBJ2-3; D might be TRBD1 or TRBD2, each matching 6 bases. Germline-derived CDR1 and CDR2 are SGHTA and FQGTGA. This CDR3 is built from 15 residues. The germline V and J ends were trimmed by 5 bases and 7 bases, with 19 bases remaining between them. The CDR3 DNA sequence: TGTGCCAGCAGCCAAGGGGGGTCAGGTCAATATACGCAGTATTTT. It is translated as CASSQGGSGQYTQYF.

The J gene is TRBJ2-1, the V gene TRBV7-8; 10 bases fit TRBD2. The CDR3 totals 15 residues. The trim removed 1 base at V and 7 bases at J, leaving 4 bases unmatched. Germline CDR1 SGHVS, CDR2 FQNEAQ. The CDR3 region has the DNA TGTGCCAGCAGCTTAGGGCAAGCGGGAGGGAATGAGCAGTTCTTC. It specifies CASSLGQAGGNEQFF. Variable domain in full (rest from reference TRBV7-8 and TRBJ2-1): GAGVSQSPRYKVAKRGQDVALRCDPISGHVSLFWYQQALGQGPEFLTYFQNEAQLDKSGLPSDRFFAERPEGSVSTLKIQRTQQEDSAVYLCASSLGQAGGNEQFFGPGTRLTVL.

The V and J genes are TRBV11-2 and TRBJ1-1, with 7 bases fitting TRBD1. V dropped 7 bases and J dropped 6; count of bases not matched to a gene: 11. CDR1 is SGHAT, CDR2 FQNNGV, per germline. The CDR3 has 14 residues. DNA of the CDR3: TGTGCCAGCAACAGGGGTCAAGCTTCGTCTGAAGCTTTCTTT. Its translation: CASNRGQASSEAFF.

The CDR3 sequence: CASSLKDRSYNEQFF. CDR3 nucleotides: TGTGCCAGCAGCTTAAAGGACAGGAGCTACAATGAGCAGTTCTTC. The chain recombines TRBV7-3 with TRBJ2-1; 7 bases are shared with TRBD1. Germline CDR1 and CDR2: SGHTA and FQGTGA. The V segment lost 1 base and the J segment 3 bases; nucleotides outside the gene matches: 3. This CDR3 has 15 residues.

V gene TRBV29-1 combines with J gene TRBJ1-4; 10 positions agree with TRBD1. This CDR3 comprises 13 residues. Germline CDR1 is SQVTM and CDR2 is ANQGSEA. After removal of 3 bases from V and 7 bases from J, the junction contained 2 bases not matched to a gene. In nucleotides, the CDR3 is TGCAGCGTTGAGACAGGGGGCAGTGAAAAACTGTTTTTT. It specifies CSVETGGSEKLFF.

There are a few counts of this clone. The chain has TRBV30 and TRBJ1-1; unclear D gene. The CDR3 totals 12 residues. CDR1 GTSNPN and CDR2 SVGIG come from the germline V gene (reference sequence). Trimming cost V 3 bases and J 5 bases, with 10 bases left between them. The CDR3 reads CAWSQIGTEAFF. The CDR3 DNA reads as TGTGCCTGGAGCCAGATAGGGACTGAAGCTTTCTTT.